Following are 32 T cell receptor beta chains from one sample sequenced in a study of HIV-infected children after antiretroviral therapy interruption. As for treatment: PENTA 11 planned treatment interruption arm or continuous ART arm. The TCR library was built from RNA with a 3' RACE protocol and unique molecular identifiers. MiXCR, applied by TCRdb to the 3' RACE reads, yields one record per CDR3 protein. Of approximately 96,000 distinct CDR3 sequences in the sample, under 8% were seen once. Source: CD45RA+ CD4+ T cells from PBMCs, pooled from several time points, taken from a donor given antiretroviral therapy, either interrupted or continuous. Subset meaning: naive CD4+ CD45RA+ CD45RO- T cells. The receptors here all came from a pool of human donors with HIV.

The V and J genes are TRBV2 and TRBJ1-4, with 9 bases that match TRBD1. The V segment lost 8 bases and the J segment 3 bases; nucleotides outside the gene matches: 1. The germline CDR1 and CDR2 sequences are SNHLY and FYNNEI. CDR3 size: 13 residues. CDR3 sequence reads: CASRQGANEKLFF. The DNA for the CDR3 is TGTGCCAGCCGACAGGGGGCTAATGAAAAACTGTTTTTT.

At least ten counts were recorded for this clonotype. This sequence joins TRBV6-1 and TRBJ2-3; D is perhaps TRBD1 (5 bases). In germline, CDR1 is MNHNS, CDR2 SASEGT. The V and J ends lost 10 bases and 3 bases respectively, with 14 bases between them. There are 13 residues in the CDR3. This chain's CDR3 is CATQGVNTDTQYF. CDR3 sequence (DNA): TGTGCCACCCAGGGTGTCAATACAGATACGCAGTATTTT.

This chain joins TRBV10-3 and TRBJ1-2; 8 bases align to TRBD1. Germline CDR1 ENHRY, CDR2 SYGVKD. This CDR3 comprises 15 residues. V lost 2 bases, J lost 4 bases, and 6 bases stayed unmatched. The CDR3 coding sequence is TGTGCCATCAGTGAGGACAGGGGAAGGGTCTATGGCTACACCTTC. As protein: CAISEDRGRVYGYTF.

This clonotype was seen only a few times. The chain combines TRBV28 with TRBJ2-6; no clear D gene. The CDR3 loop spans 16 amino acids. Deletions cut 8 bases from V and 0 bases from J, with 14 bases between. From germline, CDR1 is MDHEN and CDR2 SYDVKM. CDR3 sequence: CASGRQLYSGANVLTF. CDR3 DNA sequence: TGTGCCAGCGGCCGTCAGTTATACTCTGGGGCCAACGTCCTGACTTTC.

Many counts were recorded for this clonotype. The CDR3 DNA is TGTGCCAGCAGCTTAGAGGACAGGGGGCAAGAGACCCAGTACTTC. It specifies CASSLEDRGQETQYF. The V gene is TRBV7-6, the J gene TRBJ2-5; TRBD1 matches at 10 bases. The J segment lost 2 bases and the V segment lost 1 base, leaving 1 base of the junction unmatched. The CDR3 has 15 amino acids. Germline V gene lookup returns CDR1 SGHVS and CDR2 FNYEAQ.

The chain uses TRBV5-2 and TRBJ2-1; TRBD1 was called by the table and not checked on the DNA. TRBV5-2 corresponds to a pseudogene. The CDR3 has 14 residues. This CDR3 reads CASQPGQPYNEQFF. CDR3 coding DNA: TGTGCCAGTCAACCGGGACAGCCATACAATGAGCAGTTCTTC.

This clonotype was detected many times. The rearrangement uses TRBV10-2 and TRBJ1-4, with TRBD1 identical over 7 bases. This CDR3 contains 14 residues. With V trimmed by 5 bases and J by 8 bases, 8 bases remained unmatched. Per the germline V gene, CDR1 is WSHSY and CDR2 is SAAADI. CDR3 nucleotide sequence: TGCGCCAGCAGTACTTCAGGGGGAGGCGAAAAACTGTTTTTT. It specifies CASSTSGGGEKLFF.

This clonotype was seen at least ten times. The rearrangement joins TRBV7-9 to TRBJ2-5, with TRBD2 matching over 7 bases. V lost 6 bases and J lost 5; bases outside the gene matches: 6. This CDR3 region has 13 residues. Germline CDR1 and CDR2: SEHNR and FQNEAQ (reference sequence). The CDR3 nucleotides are TGTGCCAGCAGGGAAGCGGGGCTGGAGACCCAGTACTTC. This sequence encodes CASREAGLETQYF.

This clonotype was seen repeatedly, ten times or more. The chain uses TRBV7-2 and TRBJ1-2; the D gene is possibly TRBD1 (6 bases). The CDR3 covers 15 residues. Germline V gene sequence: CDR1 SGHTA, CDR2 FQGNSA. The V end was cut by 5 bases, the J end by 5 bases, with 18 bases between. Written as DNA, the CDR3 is TGTGCCAGCAGCCCGCAGATGGGGGGGCCGTATGGCTACACCTTC. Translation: CASSPQMGGPYGYTF.

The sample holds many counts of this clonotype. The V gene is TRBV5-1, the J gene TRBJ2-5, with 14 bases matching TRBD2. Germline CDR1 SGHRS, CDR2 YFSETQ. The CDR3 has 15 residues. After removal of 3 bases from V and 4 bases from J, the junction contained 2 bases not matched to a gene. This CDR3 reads CASSWTSGRRETQYF. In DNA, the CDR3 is TGCGCCAGCAGCTGGACTAGCGGGAGGAGAGAGACCCAGTACTTC. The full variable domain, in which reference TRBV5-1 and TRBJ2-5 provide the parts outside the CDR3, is KAGVTQTPRYLIKTRGQQVTLSCSPISGHRSVSWYQQTPGQGLQFLFEYFSETQRNKGNFPGRFSGRQFSNSRSEMNVSTLELGDSALYLCASSWTSGRRETQYFGPGTRLLVL.

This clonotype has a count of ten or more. CDR3 protein: CASSFLGLAGEDTQYF. CDR3 sequence (DNA): TGTGCCAGCAGCTTCCTGGGACTAGCGGGAGAAGATACGCAGTATTTT. The genes are TRBV7-9 and TRBJ2-3, with 14 bases lining up with TRBD2. The CDR3 has 16 residues. V lost 3 bases, J lost 5 bases, and 4 bases stayed unmatched. Germline CDR1 and CDR2: SEHNR and FQNEAQ (reference sequence).

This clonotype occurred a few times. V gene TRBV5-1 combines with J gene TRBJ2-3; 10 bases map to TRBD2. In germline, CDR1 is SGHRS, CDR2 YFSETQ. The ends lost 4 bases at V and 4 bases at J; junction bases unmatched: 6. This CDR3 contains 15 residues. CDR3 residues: CASSPSGTSADTQYF. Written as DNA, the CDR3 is TGCGCCAGCAGCCCTTCCGGGACTAGCGCAGATACGCAGTATTTT.

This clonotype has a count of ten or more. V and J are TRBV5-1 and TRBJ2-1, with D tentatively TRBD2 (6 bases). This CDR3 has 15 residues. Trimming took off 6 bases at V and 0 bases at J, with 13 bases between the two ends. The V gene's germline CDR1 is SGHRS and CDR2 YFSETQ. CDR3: CASTTAGGSYNEQFF. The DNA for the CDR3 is TGCGCCAGCACCACCGCCGGGGGCTCCTACAATGAGCAGTTCTTC.

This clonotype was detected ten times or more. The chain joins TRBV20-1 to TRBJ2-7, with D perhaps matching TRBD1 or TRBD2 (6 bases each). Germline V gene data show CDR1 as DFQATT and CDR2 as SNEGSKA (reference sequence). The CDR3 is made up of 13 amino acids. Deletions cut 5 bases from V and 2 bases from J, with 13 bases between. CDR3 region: CSAPGGETYEQYF. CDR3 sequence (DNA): TGCAGTGCTCCCGGGGGCGAGACCTACGAGCAGTACTTC.

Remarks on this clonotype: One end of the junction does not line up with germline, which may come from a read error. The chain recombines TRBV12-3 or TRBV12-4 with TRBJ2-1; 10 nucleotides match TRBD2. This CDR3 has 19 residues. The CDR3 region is CAISESGTSAERTYNEQFF. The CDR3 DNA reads TGTGCCATCAGTGAGTCCGGGACTAGCGCAGAAAGGACCTACAATGAGCAGTTCTTC.

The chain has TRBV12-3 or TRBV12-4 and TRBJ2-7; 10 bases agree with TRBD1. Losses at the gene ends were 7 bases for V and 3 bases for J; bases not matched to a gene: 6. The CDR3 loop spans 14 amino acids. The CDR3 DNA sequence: TGTGCCAGCACTCTGACAGGGGGCAGCTACGAGCAGTACTTC. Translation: CASTLTGGSYEQYF.

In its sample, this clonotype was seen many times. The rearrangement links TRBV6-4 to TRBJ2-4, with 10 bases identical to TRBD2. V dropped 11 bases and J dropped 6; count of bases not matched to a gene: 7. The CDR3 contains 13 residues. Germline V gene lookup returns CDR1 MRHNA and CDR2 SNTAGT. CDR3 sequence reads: CAGSSGGTNIQYF. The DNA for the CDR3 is TGTGCCGGGTCTAGCGGGGGCACAAACATTCAGTACTTC.

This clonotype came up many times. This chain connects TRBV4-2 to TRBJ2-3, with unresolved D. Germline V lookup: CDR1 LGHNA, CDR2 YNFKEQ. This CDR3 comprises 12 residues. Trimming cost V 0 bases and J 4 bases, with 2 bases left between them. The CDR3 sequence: CASSQDSDTQYF. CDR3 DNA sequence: TGTGCCAGCAGCCAAGATTCAGATACGCAGTATTTT.

The CDR3 sequence is CASSPLGTGLAGGGRNNEQFF. Here the CDR3 DNA reads TGCGCCAGCAGCCCCCTGGGCACCGGACTAGCGGGAGGTGGGCGTAACAATGAGCAGTTCTTC. The chain joins TRBV5-1 to TRBJ2-1; the match to TRBD2 covers 14 bases. The ends lost 4 bases at V and 5 bases at J; junction bases unmatched: 20. The germline CDR1 and CDR2 sequences are SGHRS and YFSETQ. This CDR3 comprises 21 residues. The full variable domain, in which reference TRBV5-1 and TRBJ2-1 provide the parts outside the CDR3, is KAGVTQTPRYLIKTRGQQVTLSCSPISGHRSVSWYQQTPGQGLQFLFEYFSETQRNKGNFPGRFSGRQFSNSRSEMNVSTLELGDSALYLCASSPLGTGLAGGGRNNEQFFGPGTRLTVL.

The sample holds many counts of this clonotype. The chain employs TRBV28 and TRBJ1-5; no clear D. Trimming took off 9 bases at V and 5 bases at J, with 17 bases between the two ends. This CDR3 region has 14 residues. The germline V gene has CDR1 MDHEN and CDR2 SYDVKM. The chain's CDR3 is CASRKAAGYQPQHF. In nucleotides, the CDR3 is TGTGCCAGTAGGAAGGCGGCAGGTTATCAGCCCCAGCATTTT.

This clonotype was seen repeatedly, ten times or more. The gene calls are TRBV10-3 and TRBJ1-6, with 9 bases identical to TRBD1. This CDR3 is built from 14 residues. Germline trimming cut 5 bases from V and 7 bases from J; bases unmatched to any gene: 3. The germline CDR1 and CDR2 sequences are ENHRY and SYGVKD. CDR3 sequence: CAISHGQGNSPLHF. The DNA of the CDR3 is TGTGCCATCAGTCATGGACAGGGGAATTCACCCCTCCACTTT.

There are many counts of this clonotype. In nucleotides, the CDR3 is TGTGCCAGCAGTTCGGAGACTAGCGGGGACCAAGAGACCCAGTACTTC. Its translation is CASSSETSGDQETQYF. The chain is built from TRBV12-3 or TRBV12-4 and TRBJ2-5; 11 bases fit TRBD2. Germline trimming cut 4 bases from V and 0 bases from J; bases unmatched to any gene: 4. The CDR3 is 16 residues long.

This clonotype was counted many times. For the CDR3, the DNA is TGTGCTAGCAGCCGACAGTACTTC. This translates into CASSRQYF. The chain has TRBV15 and TRBJ2-7; D is ambiguous. Looked up from germline, CDR1 is LNHNV and CDR2 is YYDKDF (reference sequence). CDR3 length: 8 amino acids. The full variable domain, in which reference TRBV15 and TRBJ2-7 provide the parts outside the CDR3, is DAMVIQNPRYQVTQFGKPVTLSCSQTLNHNVMYWYQQKSSQAPKLLFHYYDKDFNNEADTPDNFQSRRPNTSFCFLDIRSPGLGDTAMYLCASSRQYFGPGTRLTVT.

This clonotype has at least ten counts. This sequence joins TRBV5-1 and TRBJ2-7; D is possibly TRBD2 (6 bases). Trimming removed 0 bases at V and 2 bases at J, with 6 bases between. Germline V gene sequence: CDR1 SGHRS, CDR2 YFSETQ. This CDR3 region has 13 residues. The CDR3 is CASSLGRAYEQYF. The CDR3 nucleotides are TGCGCCAGCAGCTTGGGGAGGGCCTACGAGCAGTACTTC.

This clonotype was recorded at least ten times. In nucleotides, the CDR3 is TGTGCCAGCAGCTTAGCCGGTGTGGGTAATTCACCCCTCCACTTT. Protein product: CASSLAGVGNSPLHF. V is TRBV7-2 and J is TRBJ1-6; D gene unclear. Trimming left V 0 bases short and J 6 bases short, with 9 bases between. The germline CDR1 and CDR2 sequences are SGHTA and FQGNSA. This CDR3 region has 15 residues.

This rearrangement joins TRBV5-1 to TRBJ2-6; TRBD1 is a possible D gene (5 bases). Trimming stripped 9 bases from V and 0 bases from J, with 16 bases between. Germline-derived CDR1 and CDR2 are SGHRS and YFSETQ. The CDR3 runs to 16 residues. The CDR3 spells CATFNRPSSGANVLTF. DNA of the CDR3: TGCGCCACATTCAACAGGCCAAGCTCTGGGGCCAACGTCCTGACTTTC.

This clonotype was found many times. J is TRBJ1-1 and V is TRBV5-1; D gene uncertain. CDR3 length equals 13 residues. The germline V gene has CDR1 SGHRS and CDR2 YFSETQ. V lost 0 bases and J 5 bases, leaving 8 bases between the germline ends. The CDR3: CASSLAPGTEAFF. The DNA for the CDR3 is TGCGCCAGCAGCTTGGCACCGGGAACTGAAGCTTTCTTT.

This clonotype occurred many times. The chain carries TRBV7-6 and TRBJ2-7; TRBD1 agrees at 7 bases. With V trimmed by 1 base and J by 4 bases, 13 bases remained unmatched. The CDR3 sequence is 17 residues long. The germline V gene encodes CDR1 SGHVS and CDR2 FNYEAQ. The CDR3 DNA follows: TGTGCCAGCAGCTTAGTATCGGGACAGATCGAGACTTACGAGCAGTACTTC. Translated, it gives CASSLVSGQIETYEQYF.

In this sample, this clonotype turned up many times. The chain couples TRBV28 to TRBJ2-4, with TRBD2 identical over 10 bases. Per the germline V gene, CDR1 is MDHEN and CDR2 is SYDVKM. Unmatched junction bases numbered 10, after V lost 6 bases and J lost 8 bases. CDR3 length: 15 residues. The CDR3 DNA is TGTGCCAGCAGCTACAGCGGGGGGGCCGGATACATTCAGTACTTC. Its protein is CASSYSGGAGYIQYF.

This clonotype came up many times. The CDR3 sequence is CASSPSGTSSYEQYF. CDR3 coding DNA: TGTGCCAGCAGCCCGTCCGGGACTAGCAGCTACGAGCAGTACTTC. The chain is built from TRBV7-8 and TRBJ2-7, with 9 bases identical to TRBD2. The CDR3 is made up of 15 amino acids. J was trimmed by 3 bases and V by 5 bases; bases with no gene match: 8. Germline V CDR1 and CDR2: SGHVS, FQNEAQ.

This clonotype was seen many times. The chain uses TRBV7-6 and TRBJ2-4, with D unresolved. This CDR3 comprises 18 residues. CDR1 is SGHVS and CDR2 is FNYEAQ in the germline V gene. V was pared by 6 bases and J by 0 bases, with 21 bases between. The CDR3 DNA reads TGTGCCAGCAGTCCCTATGTGTCGACTGCCTTAGCCAAAAACATTCAGTACTTC. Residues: CASSPYVSTALAKNIQYF.

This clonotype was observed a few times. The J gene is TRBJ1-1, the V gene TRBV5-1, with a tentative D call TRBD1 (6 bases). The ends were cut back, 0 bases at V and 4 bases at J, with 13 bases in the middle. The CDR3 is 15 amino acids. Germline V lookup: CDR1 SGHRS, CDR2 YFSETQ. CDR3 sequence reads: CASSLDGGNPTEAFF. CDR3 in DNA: TGCGCCAGCAGCTTGGATGGGGGCAACCCCACTGAAGCTTTCTTT.